This T cell receptor (beta chain) was recovered during a study of cytomegalovirus exposure and HLA in healthy donors. Broader study findings: Further analysis, carried out later, found HLA-associated TCR beta chains more clonally expanded than equally common other chains. The productive fraction for most TCR beta V segments was about 90% or about 30% in an earlier analysis. Most TCR sequences were rare, but some public TCRs occurred in many donors. Donors belonging to an Asian-associated ancestry cluster reportedly showed fewer N-insertions in productive TCRs than the roughly 670-donor mean, according to what a later analysis found.

To note about this clone: Its target is not known.

Primers: 60 Vbeta forward and 13 Jbeta reverse. TCRdb's table, derived via immunoSEQ multiplex PCR, lists solely in-frame clones and lacks some. Of some 140,000 clones detected, about four fifths appear once; the ten largest clones hold less than 8.5%. The TCR was taken from a man aged 30 to 39 in good health and CMV-seropositive. The sequenced sample consisted of PBMCs.

In nucleotides, the CDR3 is TGTGCCAGCTCACACAGGGGCGCTCTGACTGAAGCTTTCTTT. It is translated as CASSHRGALTEAFF. The V gene is TRBV18, the J gene TRBJ1-1; 7 nucleotides align to TRBD1. CDR3 size: 14 residues. The junction had 7 bases not matched to a gene; V was cut back by 4 bases and J by 5 bases. Germline V gene data show CDR1 as KGHSH and CDR2 as LQKENI. Complete variable domain (other parts from reference TRBV18 and TRBJ1-1): NAGVMQNPRHLVRRRGQEARLRCSPMKGHSHVYWYRQLPEEGLKFMVYLQKENIIDESGMPKERFSAEFPKEGPSILRIQQVVRGDSAAYFCASSHRGALTEAFFGQGTRLTVV.